This is a list of T cell receptor beta chains from one sample in a study of T cells expressing NK-cell markers. TCRdb re-analyzed the 5' RACE reads; it lists each CDR3 protein once, without DNA. The repertoire shows around 550,000 distinct CDR3 sequences; the top ten hold roughly 3.4%. Sequencing was carried out using blood T cells: a sorted CD56 or NKG2C T cell subset, CD4+ or CD8+ T cells, or bulk PBMC T cells (not recorded which). The receptors were gathered from a man aged 18 to 35 in good health. Both conserved end residues are part of each CDR3.

j_gene,v_gene,CDR3aa
TRBJ1-5,TRBV15,CATSAEGSNQPQHF
TRBJ1-4,TRBV7-2,CASSSTLNEKLFF
TRBJ1-4,TRBV7-2,CASSHGLLNEKLFF
TRBJ1-5,TRBV27,CASSSRAPGGNQPQHF
TRBJ2-2,TRBV3-1,CASSLAYGSGELFF
TRBJ2-5,TRBV6-1,CASSPTGGGETQYF
TRBJ2-3,TRBV29-1,CSVVLPGGRTQYF
TRBJ1-1,TRBV4-2,CASSPKRTDSTLNTEAFF
TRBJ2-1,TRBV11-3,CASSLRGGTGWLNEQFF
TRBJ1-2,TRBV18,CASSPLSGANYGYTF
TRBJ1-5,TRBV6-2/TRBV6-3,CASAQGQGYQPQHF
TRBJ2-3,TRBV7-2,CASSLERARNTQYF
TRBJ2-1,TRBV12-3/TRBV12-4,CASSLSDFSEQFF
TRBJ1-1,TRBV5-1,CASRRTGGAGLAFF
TRBJ1-3,TRBV5-1,CASTEDSGNTIYF
TRBJ2-7,TRBV6-2/TRBV6-3,CASSYSTGFYEQYF
TRBJ1-2,TRBV5-6,CASSLIANGYTF
TRBJ2-5,TRBV7-8,CASSPPGGRETQYF
TRBJ1-1,TRBV5-6,CASSLEGVGTEAFF
TRBJ2-1,TRBV29-1,CSVDFSGSIYNEQFF
TRBJ2-1,TRBV7-2,CASSLGGRRFF
TRBJ2-3,TRBV7-2,CASSSRKGRPPDTQYF
TRBJ2-5,TRBV6-1,CASSPDSQKTQYF
TRBJ2-1,TRBV5-5,CASNLPGLEQFF
TRBJ1-5,TRBV19,CASGDRGNQPQHF
TRBJ2-3,TRBV6-2/TRBV6-3,CASSYGAGPDTQYF
TRBJ2-2,TRBV6-5,CASSYRILAANTGELFF
TRBJ1-3,TRBV6-1,CASSVAPFSGNTIYF
TRBJ2-5,TRBV2,CASSEARRGGETQYF
TRBJ1-5,TRBV12-3/TRBV12-4,CASSLIAQGHSNQPQHF
TRBJ2-5,TRBV29-1,CSVEAGTSGRALRETQYF
TRBJ2-1,TRBV27,CASFPTGSFYNEQFF
TRBJ2-5,TRBV11-2,CASSSRTGAEETQYF
TRBJ2-1,TRBV12-3/TRBV12-4,CASSPTGGSYNEQFF
TRBJ2-2,TRBV11-2,CASSSLRDGLNTGELFF
TRBJ2-1,TRBV24-1,CATSDFGGELYNEQFF
TRBJ2-7,TRBV5-1,CASSSDRGPAYEQYF
TRBJ2-5,TRBV29-1,CSATGLLGTQYF
TRBJ2-2,TRBV14,CASSQGGQGLLRTGELFF
TRBJ2-4,TRBV20-1,CSARAQVGKNIQYF
TRBJ1-1,TRBV4-3,CASSQAPLGTEAFF
TRBJ1-3,TRBV3-1,CASSQLRVSGNTIYF
TRBJ2-5,TRBV27,CASSIRDSQETQYF
TRBJ2-3,TRBV7-2,CASSLGWGTDTQYF
TRBJ2-5,TRBV11-3,CASSFSTGLSSKETQYF
TRBJ1-6,TRBV29-1,CSVETGLGISHF
TRBJ1-3,TRBV24-1,CATSGSFDRGLGNTIYF
TRBJ2-7,TRBV4-2,CASSHVTGTSGSPSEQYF
TRBJ2-6,TRBV5-1,CASSLEVGVLGANVLTF